A selection of T cell receptor beta chains follows, all from one sample in a study of cytomegalovirus exposure and HLA in healthy donors. Assay used: immunoSEQ multiplex PCR; TCRdb lists only in-frame clones, some missing. The sample yields some 120,000 clones, around 80% seen once. Material for sequencing was PBMCs. Receptors originate from a man aged 25-45 years in good health and CMV-seronegative. The CDR3 runs from the conserved cysteine through the conserved F or W. D genes are given only for firm matches. Size tells how often a clone was seen (once, few, many) or the class of an expanded clone, and some rows leave it out.

j_gene | abundance | v_gene | d_gene | CDR3nt | CDR3aa
TRBJ1-5 | NA | TRBV19 | TRBD1 | TGTGCCAGTAGTAAACTCTGGACAGGGGCCAATCAGCCCCAGCATTTT | CASSKLWTGANQPQHF
TRBJ2-7 | NA | TRBV9 | TRBD2 | TGTGCCAGCAGCGGGCGGACTAGCGGGAGCTACGAGCAGTACTTC | CASSGRTSGSYEQYF
TRBJ1-4 | NA | TRBV18 | TRBD1 | TGTGCCAGCTCACCGCTGGGACAGGGGAATGAAAAACTGTTTTTT | CASSPLGQGNEKLFF
TRBJ2-3 | NA | TRBV7-3 | TRBD1 | TGTGCCAGCAGCTGGGACAGGGGGCGCGCAGATACGCAGTATTTT | CASSWDRGRADTQYF
TRBJ1-5 | NA | TRBV19 | TRBD1 | TGTGCCAGTAGTACCACCCGACGGACAGGGGGGAAGGGTCAGCCCCAGCATTTT | CASSTTRRTGGKGQPQHF
TRBJ2-2 | once | TRBV10-2 | NA | TGCGCCAGCAATGGAGGGGAGAACACCGGGGAGCTGTTTTTT | CASNGGENTGELFF
TRBJ1-2 | NA | TRBV2 | TRBD1 | TGTGCCAGCAGTCTCGACAGGGGGTCAAAGGATGGCTACACCTTC | CASSLDRGSKDGYTF
TRBJ1-4 | NA | TRBV7-8 | TRBD1 | TGTGCCAGCAGCACCCTCAACAGGGGCACTAATGAAAAACTGTTTTTT | CASSTLNRGTNEKLFF
TRBJ2-5 | NA | TRBV6-5 | TRBD2 | TGTGCCAGCAGTTACCAGTTAGCGGGACCCCAAGAGACCCAGTACTTC | CASSYQLAGPQETQYF
TRBJ2-7 | NA | TRBV7-2 | TRBD1 | TGTGCCAGCAGCCGACAGGGCTACGAGCAGTACTTC | CASSRQGYEQYF
TRBJ2-1 | NA | TRBV6-1 | NA | TGTGCCAGCAGTGAAGGGGGCGTCAATGAGCAGTTCTTC | CASSEGGVNEQFF
TRBJ1-1 | NA | TRBV5-1 | NA | TGCGCCAGCACCCACTCGGGAGGGAACACTGAAGCTTTCTTT | CASTHSGGNTEAFF
TRBJ1-1 | NA | TRBV5-1 | TRBD1 | TGCGCCAGCAAACTGGGACAGGGATTGAACACTGAAGCTTTCTTT | CASKLGQGLNTEAFF
TRBJ2-1 | once | TRBV27 | TRBD1 | TGTGCCAGCAGTTTTAAGACCCCAGACAGGGGGGGGAATGAGCAGTTCTTC | CASSFKTPDRGGNEQFF
TRBJ1-1 | NA | TRBV28 | TRBD1 | TGTGCCAGCAGTCCTCCGGACAGGGGTGATGATGAAGCTTTCTTT | CASSPPDRGDDEAFF
TRBJ1-2 | NA | TRBV9 | NA | TGTGCCAGCAGCGTAACACAAGCTAACTATGGCTACACCTTC | CASSVTQANYGYTF
TRBJ2-3 | NA | TRBV27 | NA | TGTGCCAGCAGCCTTTCCGGGGTCTTAAAGTATTTT | CASSLSGVLKYF
TRBJ1-6 | NA | TRBV4-2 | NA | TGTGCCAGCAGCATCTTAGCCACGGGGAATTCACCCCTCCACTTT | CASSILATGNSPLHF
TRBJ1-2 | NA | TRBV5-1 | NA | TGCGCCAGCAGCTTGGACGGACAGCCATTCTATAGCTACACCTTC | CASSLDGQPFYSYTF
TRBJ2-1 | NA | TRBV19 | NA | TGTGCCAGCAAACTAGGATTGGCGAACAATGAGCAGTTCTTC | CASKLGLANNEQFF
TRBJ2-7 | once | TRBV27 | TRBD2 | TGTGCCAGCAGTTTTATCAGCGGGGGACCCACTACGGAGCAGTACTTC | CASSFISGGPTTEQYF
TRBJ1-4 | NA | TRBV20-1 | NA | TGCAGTGCTAGTAGTTCCGAAAAACTGTTTTTT | CSASSSEKLFF
TRBJ2-7 | few | TRBV30 | TRBD2 | TGTGCCTGGAGACCTGCCCTAGCGGGAAGGGGGTACGAGCAGTACTTC | CAWRPALAGRGYEQYF
TRBJ2-5 | few | TRBV30 | TRBD2 | TGTGCCTGGAGTGCCGCCGGGGCTAGCGGAGCTAAGAAGCAGTACTTC | CAWSAAGASGAKKQYF
TRBJ2-7 | NA | TRBV5-1 | TRBD2 | TGCGCCAGCAGCTTGAAGTACGGACTAGCTTACGAGCAGTACTTC | CASSLKYGLAYEQYF
TRBJ2-7 | NA | TRBV28 | NA | TGTGCCAGCAGTTTAGAGTACGAGCAGTACTTC | CASSLEYEQYF
TRBJ2-7 | NA | TRBV4-3 | TRBD2 | TGCGCCAGCAGCCAAGATCCGGGGGGGGAAATCTACGAGCAGTACTTC | CASSQDPGGEIYEQYF
TRBJ2-1 | once | TRBV7-9 | NA | TGTGCCAGCAGACCACCCTCAGGACAGAGCTCCTACAATGAGCAGTTCTTC | CASRPPSGQSSYNEQFF
TRBJ1-1 | NA | TRBV19 | TRBD1 | TGTGCCAGTAGGAGACAGGGGGCTAACACTGAAGCTTTCTTT | CASRRQGANTEAFF
TRBJ1-4 | NA | TRBV6-6 | NA | TGTGCCAGCAGCCAAACAGAGCTTACTGAAAAACTGTTTTTT | CASSQTELTEKLFF
TRBJ1-2 | NA | TRBV6-6 | TRBD1 | TGTGCCAGCAGAAGCGGACAGGGGGCTTTGGGGGGCTACACCTTC | CASRSGQGALGGYTF
TRBJ2-1 | once | TRBV7-3 | NA | TGTGCCAGCAGCTTAACAGGGGATGAGCAGTTCTTC | CASSLTGDEQFF
TRBJ1-5 | NA | TRBV2 | TRBD1 | TGTGCCAGCAGTCTTGACAGGGGGAATCAGCCCCAGCATTTT | CASSLDRGNQPQHF
TRBJ2-3 | once | TRBV7-8 | NA | TGTGCCAGCAGCGGACACACAGATACGCAGTATTTT | CASSGHTDTQYF
TRBJ2-7 | NA | TRBV7-6 | TRBD1 | TGTGCCAGCAGCCGAACTCCGGGACAGGGGGTATACGAGCAGTACTTC | CASSRTPGQGVYEQYF
TRBJ2-7 | NA | TRBV7-2 | TRBD2 | TGTGCCAGCAGGTCCCCGACTAGCGGGATCCTCGAGCAGTACTTC | CASRSPTSGILEQYF
TRBJ2-6 | NA | TRBV2 | NA | TGTGCCAGCAGAGGACAAGGGGCCAACGTCCTGACTTTC | CASRGQGANVLTF
TRBJ2-2 | once | TRBV2 | NA | TGTGCCAGCAGTGATTGGGGCCGCACCGGGGAGCTGTTTTTT | CASSDWGRTGELFF
TRBJ2-1 | NA | TRBV27 | TRBD2 | TGTGCCAGCAGTTTAGGGACTATGTTTTACAATGAGCAGTTCTTC | CASSLGTMFYNEQFF
TRBJ2-7 | NA | TRBV25-1 | TRBD1 | TGTGCCAGCAGCCTCGGACAGGGCGATCCCTCCTACGAGCAGTACTTC | CASSLGQGDPSYEQYF
TRBJ2-2 | NA | TRBV5-4 | NA | TGTGCCAGCAGCCCAACTAGAAAGAACACCGGGGAGCTGTTTTTT | CASSPTRKNTGELFF
TRBJ2-5 | NA | TRBV9 | TRBD2 | TGTGCCAGCAGTCACGGCAGCGGGGGAGTAGGAGAGACCCAGTACTTC | CASSHGSGGVGETQYF
TRBJ1-6 | NA | TRBV10-2 | NA | TGCGCCAGCACGGTACGGCGGGATGAGTCCCTCCACTTT | CASTVRRDESLHF
TRBJ1-4 | NA | TRBV7-2 | TRBD1 | TGTGCCAGCAGCTGGAGACAGGGTAGTAATGAAAAACTGTTTTTT | CASSWRQGSNEKLFF
TRBJ1-5 | NA | TRBV4-1 | TRBD1 | TGCGCCAGCAGCCAAGAAGGACAGGGGACTGTTCAGCCCCAGCATTTT | CASSQEGQGTVQPQHF
TRBJ2-5 | NA | TRBV7-9 | TRBD1 | TGTGCCAGCAGCTTAGCGAGGGACAGGGGACAAGAGACCCAGTACTTC | CASSLARDRGQETQYF
TRBJ2-3 | NA | TRBV19 | NA | TGTGCCAGCGGGACACCCCCGTCAGATACGCAGTATTTT | CASGTPPSDTQYF
TRBJ2-7 | NA | TRBV7-2 | NA | TGTGCCAGCAGCTTCCGGCCAGGCTCGGAGCAGTACTTC | CASSFRPGSEQYF
TRBJ2-6 | NA | TRBV29-1 | NA | TGCAGCGTTGAGGGGCAGGCTGGGGCCAACGTCCTGACTTTC | CSVEGQAGANVLTF
TRBJ2-5 | few | TRBV7-9 | TRBD1 | TGTGCCAGCAGCCGAGACAGGGGAGAGGAGACCCAGTACTTC | CASSRDRGEETQYF
TRBJ1-6 | NA | TRBV4-3 | NA | TGCGCCAGCAGCCAAGATACAGGGTACGCCGGTTCACCCCTCCACTTT | CASSQDTGYAGSPLHF
TRBJ2-1 | NA | TRBV5-1 | NA | TGCGCCAGCAGCTCACAGGGATCTAAGGATGAGCAGTTCTTC | CASSSQGSKDEQFF
TRBJ2-7 | NA | TRBV5-1 | TRBD1 | TGCGCCAGCAGCTCTGGTCCCGGGACAGGGACCCACGAGCAGTACTTC | CASSSGPGTGTHEQYF
TRBJ2-5 | NA | TRBV29-1 | TRBD2 | TGCAGCGTGATAAGCGGGGATCAAGAGACCCAGTACTTC | CSVISGDQETQYF
TRBJ2-7 | once | TRBV11-2 | TRBD2 | TGTGCCAGCAGCACCCGGACTAGCGGGGATACCTACGAGCAGTACTTC | CASSTRTSGDTYEQYF